The 6 T cell receptor beta chains presented below share a single source sample, sequenced in a study of blood T cell repertoires in COVID-19 (dated by TCRdb to 2018 to 2020). The method was the immunoSEQ multiplex PCR assay. Here the immuneACCESS table is served through TCRdb, limited to in-frame sequences with V and J called. Missing clones are a known gap in these copies; in checked studies unresolved V genes cover under half, and the rest lacks a known reason. The table for this sample lists more than 300,000 clones; more than 75% of them were counted only once. About 9.4% of the sample lies in the top ten. Specimen: PBMCs or T cells enriched from blood (not recorded which). All receptors derive from a young woman who had recovered from COVID-19.

This clone was observed a few times. The chain employs TRBV7-8 and TRBJ1-3, with D maybe TRBD1 (6 bases). V lost 4 bases and J 2 bases, leaving 9 bases between the germline ends. Germline assignment: CDR1 SGHVS and CDR2 FQNEAQ. CDR3 size: 14 residues. The CDR3 is CASSSNRAGNTIYF. The CDR3 nucleotides read TGTGCCAGCAGCTCCAACAGGGCTGGAAACACCATATATTTT.

This clone showed up just once. The V call is TRBV7-9, the J call TRBJ1-1, with D perhaps matching TRBD1 (5 bases). The CDR3 loop spans 15 amino acids. Per germline, CDR1 SEHNR and CDR2 FQNEAQ (reference sequence). V was cut by 5 bases and J by 4 bases, with 17 bases left in between. The CDR3 DNA sequence: TGTGCCAGCAGCCATCGGGAGGGGTGGTTCACTGAAGCTTTCTTT. Amino acid sequence: CASSHREGWFTEAFF.

Note on this clone: Additional DNA sequences in this sample encode the identical CDR3. The chain recombines TRBV24-1 with TRBJ1-2; 7 nucleotides match TRBD1. The V gene end was trimmed by 3 bases and the J gene end by 2 bases; junction bases not matched to a gene: 8. The CDR3 runs to 16 residues. Germline lookup yields CDR1 KGHDR and CDR2 SFDVKD. The CDR3 reads CATSDPTGTANYGYTF. The CDR3 DNA follows: TGTGCCACCAGTGATCCGACTGGGACAGCCAACTATGGCTACACCTTC.

The V call is TRBV27, the J call TRBJ1-1; TRBD1 matches 7 bases. The CDR3 has 15 residues. J gave up 4 bases and V 4 bases, and 9 bases lay outside the gene matches. From germline, CDR1 is MNHEY and CDR2 SMNVEV (reference sequence). This CDR3 reads CASSSRDSGRTEAFF. The DNA for the CDR3 is TGTGCCAGCAGTTCCCGGGACAGCGGTCGCACTGAAGCTTTCTTT.

V and J are TRBV5-4 and TRBJ1-6; D is ambiguous. CDR1 is SGHNT and CDR2 is YYREEE in the germline V gene (reference sequence). V dropped 0 bases and J dropped 7 bases, with 8 bases sitting between them. The CDR3 sequence is 14 residues long. CDR3 coding DNA: TGTGCCAGCAGCTTGGGACACGAGAATTCACCCCTCCACTTT. Amino acids: CASSLGHENSPLHF.

The rearrangement links TRBV7-2 to TRBJ2-5; 10 positions agree with TRBD2. J gave up 7 bases and V 1 base, and 12 bases lay outside the gene matches. The length of the CDR3 is 17 residues. Germline V CDR1 and CDR2: SGHTA, FQGNSA. The CDR3 loop is CASSLGYRASGGRTQYF. The CDR3 DNA reads as TGTGCCAGCAGCTTAGGGTATCGGGCTAGCGGGGGCAGGACCCAGTACTTC.